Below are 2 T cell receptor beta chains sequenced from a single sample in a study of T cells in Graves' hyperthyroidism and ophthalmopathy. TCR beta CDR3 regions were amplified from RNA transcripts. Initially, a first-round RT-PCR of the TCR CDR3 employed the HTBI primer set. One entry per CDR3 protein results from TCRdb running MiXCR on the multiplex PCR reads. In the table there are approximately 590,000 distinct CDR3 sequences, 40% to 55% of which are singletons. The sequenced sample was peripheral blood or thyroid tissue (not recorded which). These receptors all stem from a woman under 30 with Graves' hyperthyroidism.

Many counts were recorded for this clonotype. The CDR3 region is CASSVDSGAYEQYF. CDR3 nucleotide sequence: TGTGCCAGCAGCGTGGACAGTGGGGCCTACGAGCAGTACTTC. This chain joins TRBV7-9 and TRBJ2-7; TRBD1 might be the D (6 bases). CDR1 SEHNR and CDR2 FQNEAQ come from the germline V gene (reference sequence). The V and J ends lost 5 bases and 2 bases respectively, with 13 bases between them. The CDR3 has 14 amino acids.

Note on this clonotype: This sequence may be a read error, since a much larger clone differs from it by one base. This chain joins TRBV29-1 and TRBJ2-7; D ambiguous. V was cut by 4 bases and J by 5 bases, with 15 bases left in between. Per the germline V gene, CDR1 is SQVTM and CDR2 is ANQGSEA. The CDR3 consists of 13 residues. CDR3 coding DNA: TGCAGCGTTGCAGTAGGCAAGAAACACGAGCAGTACTTC. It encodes CSVAVGKKHEQYF.